Presented here are 19 T cell receptor beta chains from one specimen sequenced in a study of Ad26.COV2.S vaccination and SARS-CoV-2 variants. TCRdb's copy holds only in-frame clones and misses some; the assay was immunoSEQ multiplex PCR. The repertoire includes nearly 400,000 clones, about 89% of them detected once, and under 2% sits in the top ten. Noted treatment: about 20 received Ad26.COV2.S at low or high dose, single or two shots; a few received placebo; per-sample allocation not given. Collection of samples fell on day 63 after the first vaccine or placebo injection. Here the sequenced sample was peripheral blood, taken in a trial of Ad26.COV2.S vaccine versus placebo. Source of these receptors: a person aged 18 to 59 who received the Ad26.COV2.S COVID-19 vaccine or a placebo.

This chain connects TRBV23-1 to TRBJ2-3, with D perhaps TRBD2 (6 bases). TRBV23-1 is flagged as an ORF with uncertain function. This CDR3 comprises 13 residues. The V end was cut by 1 base, the J end by 14 bases, with 16 bases between. The CDR3 DNA reads TGCGCCAGCAGTCAATTTTTTCGAGGAGGGAGGTATTTT. Protein product: CASSQFFRGGRYF.

The chain couples TRBV6-2 or TRBV6-3 to TRBJ1-6; TRBD1 might be the D (6 bases). V was shortened by 6 bases and J by 7 bases, with 10 bases between the two germline ends. Germline-derived CDR1 and CDR2 are MNHEY and SVGEGT. This CDR3 is built from 13 residues. CDR3 sequence: CASSNRENSPLHF. The CDR3 DNA reads as TGTGCCAGCAGCAACAGGGAAAATTCACCCCTCCACTTT.

The chain joins TRBV9 to TRBJ2-5; TRBD1 matches at 7 bases. Losses at the gene ends were 5 bases for V and 5 bases for J; bases not matched to a gene: 9. CDR1 and CDR2 from the germline V gene are SGDLS and YYNGEE. This CDR3 contains 14 residues. The DNA for the CDR3 is TGTGCCAGCAGTGGTACAGGGGAAGGGGAGACCCAGTACTTC. As protein: CASSGTGEGETQYF.

The V call is TRBV5-4, the J call TRBJ1-1; 9 bases match TRBD1. The CDR3 spans 15 residues. With V trimmed by 4 bases and J by 2 bases, 6 bases remained unmatched. Germline V gene sequence: CDR1 SGHNT, CDR2 YYREEE (reference sequence). The CDR3 sequence: CASSPDRGANTEAFF. The CDR3 DNA reads TGTGCCAGCAGCCCGGACAGGGGAGCTAACACTGAAGCTTTCTTT.

The chain joins TRBV7-8 to TRBJ2-3; 16 bases line up with TRBD2. The CDR3 has 21 amino acids. CDR1 SGHVS and CDR2 FQNEAQ come from the germline V gene. With 3 bases clipped from V and 5 bases from J, the junction kept 17 bases outside the gene matches. The CDR3 nucleotides read TGTGCCAGCAGCTTGAGGACAGGGCTAGGGACTAGCGGGAGGGCCGGAGATACGCAGTATTTT. Encoded protein: CASSLRTGLGTSGRAGDTQYF.

The V gene is TRBV15, the J gene TRBJ2-3; D is uncertain. Trimming removed 0 bases from V and 5 bases from J, with 12 bases in between. The CDR3 runs 15 residues. Germline CDR1 LNHNV, CDR2 YYDKDF (reference sequence). CDR3 region: CATSRDETGGDTQYF. The CDR3 nucleotides are TGTGCCACCAGCAGAGATGAGACTGGTGGAGATACGCAGTATTTT. Full variable domain (outside the CDR3, taken from reference TRBV15 and TRBJ2-3): DAMVIQNPRYQVTQFGKPVTLSCSQTLNHNVMYWYQQKSSQAPKLLFHYYDKDFNNEADTPDNFQSRRPNTSFCFLDIRSPGLGDTAMYLCATSRDETGGDTQYFGPGTRLTVL.

V usage is TRBV10-3 and J usage is TRBJ2-3, with TRBD2 as a possible D gene (6 bases). Germline loops: CDR1 ENHRY, CDR2 SYGVKD. CDR3 length: 14 amino acids. V was trimmed by 5 bases and J by 4 bases, leaving 13 bases between them. The CDR3 here is CAISFPGRSDTQYF. The CDR3 nucleotides are TGTGCCATCAGTTTTCCAGGGAGGTCAGATACGCAGTATTTT.

V gene TRBV3-1 (or the pseudogene TRBV3-2) combines with J gene TRBJ2-2; no firm D call. The CDR3 sequence is 14 residues long. Germline V lookup: CDR1 LGHDT, CDR2 YNNKEL (reference sequence). V lost 1 base, J lost 3 bases, and 6 bases lay in between. CDR3 sequence reads: CASSQVIDTGELFF. The CDR3 DNA follows: TGTGCCAGCAGCCAAGTTATTGACACCGGGGAGCTGTTTTTT.

The chain uses TRBV7-2 and TRBJ2-7, with 9 bases matching TRBD2. The CDR3 runs to 15 residues. The germline V gene has CDR1 SGHTA and CDR2 FQGNSA. With V trimmed by 5 bases and J by 4 bases, 9 bases remained unmatched. In DNA form, the CDR3 reads TGTGCCAGCAGCCTCGAGGGGACTAGCAGATACGAGCAGTACTTC. Protein: CASSLEGTSRYEQYF.

The chain recombines TRBV30 with TRBJ1-1, with D maybe TRBD1 (6 bases). The germline gives CDR1 GTSNPN, CDR2 SVGIG (reference sequence). The CDR3 has 11 residues. The V end was cut by 3 bases, the J end by 11 bases, with 13 bases between. CDR3 DNA sequence: TGTGCCTGGAGGGAAGGACAGAAGGCTTTCTTT. This translates into CAWREGQKAFF.

The chain couples TRBV7-9 to TRBJ2-5, with TRBD2 matching over 9 bases. The trim removed 0 bases at V and 4 bases at J, leaving 3 bases unmatched. Germline assignment: CDR1 SEHNR and CDR2 FQNEAQ (reference sequence). The CDR3 is made up of 15 amino acids. The CDR3 sequence: CASSLALLAGETQYF. CDR3 sequence (DNA): TGTGCCAGCAGCTTAGCGCTACTAGCGGGAGAGACCCAGTACTTC.

This clone is a singleton in its sample. The gene calls are TRBV12-3 or TRBV12-4 and TRBJ1-1; 7 bases match TRBD1. Losses at the gene ends were 9 bases for V and 7 bases for J; bases not matched to a gene: 11. This CDR3 comprises 13 residues. In DNA, the CDR3 is TGTGCCAGTTCCCTATTACAGGGGCTTGAAGCTTTCTTT. Its protein product is CASSLLQGLEAFF.

The J gene is TRBJ2-7, the V gene TRBV3-1 (or the pseudogene TRBV3-2); the D call may be TRBD1 or TRBD2 (5 bases each). Per the germline V gene, CDR1 is LGHDT and CDR2 is YNNKEL (reference sequence). Trimming took off 0 bases at V and 4 bases at J, with 13 bases between the two ends. CDR3 length: 15 residues. Here the CDR3 DNA reads TGTGCCAGCAGCCAAGAGTCAGGGCGGAGGTACGAGCAGTACTTC. Protein product: CASSQESGRRYEQYF.

V and J are TRBV30 and TRBJ2-4; either TRBD1 or TRBD2 may supply D (5 bases each). Trimming shortened V by 3 bases and J by 7 bases, and 13 bases separated the two germline ends. The CDR3 sequence is 13 residues long. Germline loops: CDR1 GTSNPN, CDR2 SVGIG (reference sequence). The CDR3 DNA reads TGTGCCTGGAGCCCGGGGCCAAGCAACATTCAGTACTTC. It codes for CAWSPGPSNIQYF.

The chain joins TRBV7-8 to TRBJ2-2; D gene unclear. Germline CDR1 SGHVS, CDR2 FQNEAQ. The CDR3 consists of 14 residues. V was pared by 2 bases and J by 7 bases, with 11 bases between. DNA for the CDR3: TGTGCCAGCAGCTTATATGAGCCTGACGGGGAGCTGTTTTTT. Translating gives CASSLYEPDGELFF. Together with reference TRBV7-8 and TRBJ2-2, the CDR3 gives the full variable domain: GAGVSQSPRYKVAKRGQDVALRCDPISGHVSLFWYQQALGQGPEFLTYFQNEAQLDKSGLPSDRFFAERPEGSVSTLKIQRTQQEDSAVYLCASSLYEPDGELFFGEGSRLTVL.

The chain joins TRBV3-1 (or the pseudogene TRBV3-2) to TRBJ1-6; no clear D gene. Trimming left V 2 bases short and J 7 bases short, with 9 bases between. CDR1 and CDR2 (germline): LGHDT, YNNKEL (reference sequence). The CDR3 loop spans 14 amino acids. This CDR3 is CASSQYTKNSPLHF. CDR3 coding DNA: TGTGCCAGCAGCCAATATACGAAGAATTCACCCCTCCACTTT.

The chain joins TRBV6-5 to TRBJ2-7, with D uncertain. V dropped 11 bases and J dropped 3 bases, with 11 bases sitting between them. The CDR3 is 11 amino acids. The V gene's germline CDR1 is MNHEY and CDR2 SVGAGI. CDR3 nucleotide sequence: TGTGCCGGCTCTCTGGGCTACGAGCAGTACTTC. It is translated as CAGSLGYEQYF.

This clone was counted a single time. The gene calls are TRBV2 and TRBJ2-2; tentatively, D is TRBD1 (5 bases). CDR1 is SNHLY, CDR2 FYNNEI, per germline. Trimming pared 8 bases from V and 1 base from J, leaving 11 bases between. This CDR3 is built from 14 residues. CDR3 loop: CASQTQGNTGELFF. The CDR3 coding sequence is TGTGCCAGCCAAACCCAGGGGAACACCGGGGAGCTGTTTTTT.

This chain joins TRBV5-3 and TRBJ2-7, with D perhaps matching TRBD1 (5 bases). TRBV5-3 is an ORF, and what it does is uncertain. The germline V and J ends were trimmed by 7 bases and 0 bases, with 8 bases remaining between them. This CDR3 has 12 residues. The chain's CDR3 is CARQGCSYEQYF. In DNA form, the CDR3 reads TGTGCCAGACAGGGCTGCTCCTACGAGCAGTACTTC.